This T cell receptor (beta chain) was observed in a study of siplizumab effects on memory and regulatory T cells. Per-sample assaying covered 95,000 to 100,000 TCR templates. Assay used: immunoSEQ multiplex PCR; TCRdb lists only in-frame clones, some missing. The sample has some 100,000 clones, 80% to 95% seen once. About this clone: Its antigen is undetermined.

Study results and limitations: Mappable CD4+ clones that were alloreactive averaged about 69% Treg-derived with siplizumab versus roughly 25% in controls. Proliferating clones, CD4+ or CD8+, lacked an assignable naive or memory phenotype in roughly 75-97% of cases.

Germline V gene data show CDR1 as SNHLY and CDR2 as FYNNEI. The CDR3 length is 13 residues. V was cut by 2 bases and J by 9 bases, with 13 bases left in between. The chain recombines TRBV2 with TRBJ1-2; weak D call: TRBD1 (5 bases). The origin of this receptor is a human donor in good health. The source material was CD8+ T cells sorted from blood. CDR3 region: CASSEMGPDSYTF. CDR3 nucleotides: TGTGCCAGCAGTGAAATGGGTCCGGACAGCTACACCTTC.